The rows below give T cell receptor beta chains drawn from one sample of a study of human T cells and chemical hapten exposure. TCRdb redid the calling of the RACE reads with MiXCR, one entry per CDR3 protein. Of around 42,000 distinct CDR3 sequences detected, about 3.5% appear once; the ten largest clones hold about 6.2%. The source was whole blood, collected in connection with sensitization to the hapten diphenylcyclopropenone (DPC). The source is a man aged 35-49 years with alopecia areata. Some clones in this sample may be carry-over from other donors' samples. CDR3s include the opening cysteine and the closing phenylalanine or tryptophan. D genes are given only for firm matches. Clone size is given for some rows only: seen once, a few or many times, or a class if the clone is expanded.

.,many,TRBJ2-7,TRBV28,CASSLLGIYEQYF,TGTGCCAGCAGTTTGTTAGGAATTTACGAGCAGTACTTC
TRBD2,many,TRBJ2-3,TRBV7-9,CASSLPGGRAGEPDTQYF,TGTGCCAGCAGCTTGCCCGGGGGACGAGCGGGAGAGCCAGATACGCAGTATTTT
.,many,TRBJ2-7,TRBV11-1,CASSYRQDPRYEQYF,TGTGCCAGCAGCTACCGACAGGACCCCCGGTACGAGCAGTACTTC
.,few,TRBJ1-1,TRBV5-4,CASSSLGGNTEAFF,TGTGCCAGCAGCAGCTTAGGAGGGAACACTGAAGCTTTCTTT
.,many,TRBJ2-7,TRBV27,CASSPMVGPYEQYF,TGTGCCAGCAGTCCCATGGTAGGACCCTACGAGCAGTACTTC
.,.,TRBJ2-3,TRBV13,CASSLRAGRASTDTQYF,TGTGCCAGCAGCTTAAGGGCCGGCAGGGCGAGCACAGATACGCAGTATTTT
.,many,TRBJ2-1,TRBV6-1,CASSEAPPFRGVGNEQFF,TGTGCCAGCAGTGAAGCCCCCCCTTTTAGGGGGGTTGGCAATGAGCAGTTCTTC
TRBD1,many,TRBJ1-2,TRBV5-1,CASSLEGQGAYGYTF,TGCGCCAGCAGCTTGGAGGGACAGGGGGCCTATGGCTACACCTTC
.,many,TRBJ1-5,TRBV20-1,CSASTLGGIGQPQHF,TGCAGTGCTAGTACCCTGGGGGGGATTGGGCAGCCCCAGCATTTT
.,few,TRBJ2-7,TRBV28,CASSFGTSSYEQYF,TGTGCCAGCAGTTTCGGGACGAGCTCCTACGAGCAGTACTTC
.,many,TRBJ2-1,TRBV2,CASSEWGVSNNEQFF,TGTGCCAGCAGTGAATGGGGAGTGAGTAACAATGAGCAGTTCTTC
.,many,TRBJ2-3,TRBV6-2/TRBV6-3,CASSYTVGAAAQGKDTQYF,TGTGCCAGCAGTTACACCGTGGGGGCAGCGGCCCAGGGTAAAGATACGCAGTATTTT
TRBD1,many,TRBJ1-5,TRBV4-2,CASSRGVDRGDQPQHF,TGTGCCAGCAGCCGGGGGGTAGACAGGGGGGATCAGCCCCAGCATTTT
.,many,TRBJ1-5,TRBV28,CASSFQGASGNQPQHF,TGTGCCAGCAGTTTTCAAGGGGCTAGTGGCAATCAGCCCCAGCATTTT
.,.,TRBJ1-2,TRBV4-2,CASSPREGGVSLDGYTF,TGTGCCAGCAGCCCCCGGGAGGGGGGCGTCAGCTTGGATGGCTACACCTTC
TRBD2,many,TRBJ2-5,TRBV4-1,CASSQGGGLAPQETQYF,TGCGCCAGCAGCCAAGGCGGAGGACTAGCGCCGCAAGAGACCCAGTACTTC
TRBD2,many,TRBJ2-2,TRBV27,CASSLMSGRKYTGELFF,TGTGCCAGCAGTTTAATGAGCGGGAGAAAGTACACCGGGGAGCTGTTTTTT
TRBD2,few,TRBJ2-7,TRBV7-9,CASSLVAGGYEQYF,TGTGCCAGCAGCTTAGTAGCGGGAGGATACGAGCAGTACTTC
.,many,TRBJ1-3,TRBV20-1,CSAQVGNTIYF,TGCAGTGCCCAGGTCGGAAACACCATATATTTT
TRBD2,.,TRBJ2-2,TRBV3-1,CATGRGANTGELFF,TGTGCCACCGGCCGGGGGGCGAACACCGGGGAGCTGTTTTTT
.,many,TRBJ2-2,TRBV30,CAWSSRNTGELFF,TGTGCCTGGAGTAGCAGGAACACCGGGGAGCTGTTTTTT
.,many,TRBJ2-3,TRBV6-5,CASSWGGASTDTQYF,TGTGCCAGCAGTTGGGGAGGCGCGAGCACAGATACGCAGTATTTT
.,many,TRBJ2-7,TRBV30,CAWRKGGYEQYF,TGTGCCTGGAGGAAGGGGGGATACGAGCAGTACTTC
.,many,TRBJ1-1,TRBV30,CAWSVWGDRMNTEAFF,TGTGCCTGGAGTGTATGGGGAGACAGGATGAACACTGAAGCTTTCTTT
.,few,TRBJ1-5,TRBV7-2,CASSSDVYNQPQHF,TGTGCCAGCAGCTCAGACGTGTACAATCAGCCCCAGCATTTT
.,.,TRBJ2-7,TRBV18,CASSPGTSYEQYF,TGTGCCAGCTCACCCGGGACTTCCTACGAGCAGTACTTC
.,.,TRBJ2-1,TRBV11-1,CASSLDPGANNEQFF,TGTGCCAGCAGCTTAGACCCCGGGGCAAACAATGAGCAGTTCTTC
TRBD2,many,TRBJ2-3,TRBV28,CASSAVLAGVPDTQYF,TGTGCCAGCAGTGCCGTACTAGCGGGAGTCCCAGATACGCAGTATTTT
TRBD2,many,TRBJ2-5,TRBV3-1,CASGTSGTQETQYF,TGTGCCAGCGGGACTAGCGGAACTCAAGAGACCCAGTACTTC
.,many,TRBJ1-4,TRBV28,CASSMGTGRTNEKLFF,TGTGCCAGCAGTATGGGGACTGGGAGAACTAATGAAAAACTGTTTTTT
.,many,TRBJ2-7,TRBV25-1,CASSPLSGAYSYEQYF,TGTGCCAGCAGTCCCCTATCAGGAGCCTACTCCTACGAGCAGTACTTC
.,many,TRBJ1-5,TRBV9,CASSVDSDQPQHF,TGTGCCAGCAGCGTAGATTCCGATCAGCCCCAGCATTTT
TRBD2,many,TRBJ2-3,TRBV4-2,CASSQDTSGSSDTQYF,TGTGCCAGCAGCCAAGATACGAGCGGGAGTTCAGATACGCAGTATTTT
.,many,TRBJ1-5,TRBV5-6,CASSPGPGENQPQHF,TGTGCCAGCAGCCCGGGTCCTGGGGAGAATCAGCCCCAGCATTTT
.,many,TRBJ2-2,TRBV10-3,CAISESMDYTGELFF,TGTGCCATCAGTGAGTCGATGGACTACACCGGGGAGCTGTTTTTT
TRBD1,many,TRBJ2-3,TRBV24-1,CATSVGTGVTDTQYF,TGTGCCACCAGTGTTGGGACAGGGGTAACAGATACGCAGTATTTT
.,few,TRBJ2-2,TRBV12-1,CASSHQLGRTNTGELFF,TGTGCCAGCAGCCATCAACTTGGGAGGACGAACACCGGGGAGCTGTTTTTT
TRBD2,many,TRBJ2-3,TRBV13,CASSSGLAGGWGTDTQYF,TGTGCCAGCAGCTCGGGACTAGCGGGAGGGTGGGGCACAGATACGCAGTATTTT
.,many,TRBJ1-1,TRBV5-1,CASSPGQTLQTEAFF,TGCGCCAGCAGCCCTGGACAGACGCTCCAAACTGAAGCTTTCTTT
.,many,TRBJ2-5,TRBV15,CATSRPRAEETQYF,TGTGCCACCAGCAGACCCCGGGCAGAAGAGACCCAGTACTTC
.,many,TRBJ2-1,TRBV9,CASSVNGLTYNEQFF,TGTGCCAGCAGCGTAAACGGGCTTACCTACAATGAGCAGTTCTTC
TRBD1,many,TRBJ1-1,TRBV4-2,CASSQGGQGRTEAFF,TGTGCCAGCAGCCAAGGTGGACAGGGGAGAACTGAAGCTTTCTTT
.,many,TRBJ1-4,TRBV12-3/TRBV12-4,CASSPPANEKLFF,TGTGCCAGCAGCCCCCCAGCTAATGAAAAACTGTTTTTT
TRBD1,many,TRBJ2-7,TRBV2,CASKGTANTYEQYF,TGTGCCAGCAAGGGGACAGCAAACACCTACGAGCAGTACTTC
.,many,TRBJ2-3,TRBV7-2,CASSLVATSTDTQYF,TGTGCCAGCAGCTTAGTGGCTACTAGCACAGATACGCAGTATTTT
.,few,TRBJ1-1,TRBV4-3,CASSPEGFSTEAFF,TGCGCCAGCAGCCCGGAGGGGTTCAGCACTGAAGCTTTCTTT
TRBD1,many,TRBJ2-3,TRBV2,CASSDSYTDRASTDTQYF,TGTGCCAGCAGTGACAGTTACACGGACAGGGCCTCCACAGATACGCAGTATTTT
.,.,TRBJ2-5,TRBV5-1,CASSLGGGETQYF,TGCGCCAGCAGCTTGGGGGGCGGCGAGACCCAGTACTTC
TRBD2,.,TRBJ2-1,TRBV11-2,CASSLAGRGNEQFF,TGTGCCAGCAGCTTAGCAGGGAGGGGCAATGAGCAGTTCTTC
.,many,TRBJ2-3,TRBV18,CASSLYISTTDTQYF,TGTGCCAGCTCACTTTACATTAGCACGACAGATACGCAGTATTTT
TRBD1,many,TRBJ2-1,TRBV28,CASRESPQGAYNEQFF,TGTGCCAGCAGGGAGAGTCCTCAGGGGGCCTACAATGAGCAGTTCTTC
.,many,TRBJ2-7,TRBV18,CASSPPGLATYEQYF,TGTGCCAGCTCACCACCGGGACTTGCAACCTACGAGCAGTACTTC
.,many,TRBJ2-5,TRBV4-1,CASSQATGEETQYF,TGCGCCAGCAGCCAAGCCACGGGGGAAGAGACCCAGTACTTC
TRBD1,few,TRBJ2-6,TRBV5-1,CASSPHQGARANVLTF,TGCGCCAGCAGCCCACACCAGGGGGCAAGGGCCAACGTCCTGACTTTC
.,few,TRBJ1-4,TRBV12-3/TRBV12-4,CASSQATNEKLFF,TGTGCCAGCAGCCAGGCAACTAATGAAAAACTGTTTTTT
TRBD2,many,TRBJ2-7,TRBV5-1,CASSLNSAGAGYEQYF,TGCGCCAGCAGCTTGAATTCCGCGGGAGCGGGCTACGAGCAGTACTTC
TRBD1,many,TRBJ1-1,TRBV2,CASSTLGQATNTEAFF,TGTGCCAGCAGTACCCTCGGACAGGCCACCAACACTGAAGCTTTCTTT